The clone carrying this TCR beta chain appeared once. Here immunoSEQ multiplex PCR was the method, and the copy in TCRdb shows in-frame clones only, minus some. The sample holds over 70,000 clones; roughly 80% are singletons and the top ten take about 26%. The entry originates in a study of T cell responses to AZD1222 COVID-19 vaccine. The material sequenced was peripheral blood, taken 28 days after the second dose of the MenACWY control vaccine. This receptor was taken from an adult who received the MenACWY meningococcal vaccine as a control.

CDR3 amino acids: CSVAPTGNYGYTF. CDR3 nucleotides: TGCAGCGTGGCCCCGACAGGGAACTATGGCTACACCTTC. V usage is TRBV29-1 and J usage is TRBJ1-2; the match to TRBD1 covers 7 bases. CDR3 length: 13 amino acids. Germline loops: CDR1 SQVTM, CDR2 ANQGSEA. The J segment lost 2 bases and the V segment lost 6 bases, leaving 6 bases of the junction unmatched.